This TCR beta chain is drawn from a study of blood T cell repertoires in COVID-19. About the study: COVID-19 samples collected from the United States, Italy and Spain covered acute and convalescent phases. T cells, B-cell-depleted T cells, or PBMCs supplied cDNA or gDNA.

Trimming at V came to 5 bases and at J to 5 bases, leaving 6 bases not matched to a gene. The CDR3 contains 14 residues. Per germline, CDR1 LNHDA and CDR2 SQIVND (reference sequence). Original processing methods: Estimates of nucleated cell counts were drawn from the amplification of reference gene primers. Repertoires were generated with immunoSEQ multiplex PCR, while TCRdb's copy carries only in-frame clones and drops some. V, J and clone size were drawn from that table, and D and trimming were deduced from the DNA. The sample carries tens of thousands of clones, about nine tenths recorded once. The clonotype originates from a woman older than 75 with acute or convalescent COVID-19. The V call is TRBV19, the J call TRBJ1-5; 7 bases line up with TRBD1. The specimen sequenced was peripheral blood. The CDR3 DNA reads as TGTGCCAGTAGTCACAGGGGATCATATCAGCCCCAGCATTTT. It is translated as CASSHRGSYQPQHF.